The 15 T cell receptor beta chains presented below share a single source sample, sequenced in a study of chronic HIV infection and antiretroviral therapy. TCRdb used MiXCR to reprocess the 5' RACE reads, holding one entry per CDR3 protein. This sample has about 38,000 distinct CDR3 sequences, with roughly 7.6% found just once. Sequenced: peripheral blood. These receptors all come from an adult who had HIV and had not received antiretroviral therapy, or was an uninfected healthy control (not recorded which).

This clonotype was observed a few times. The gene calls are TRBV27 and TRBJ2-7; D unclear. Germline V lookup: CDR1 MNHEY, CDR2 SMNVEV (reference sequence). The V and J ends lost 5 bases and 4 bases respectively, with 18 bases between them. The CDR3 spans 15 residues. CDR3 protein: CASSPTQTAYYEQYF. The CDR3, as DNA: TGTGCCAGCAGTCCGACCCAGACTGCCTATTACGAGCAGTACTTC.

This clonotype occurred many times. J is TRBJ2-7 and V is TRBV28; TRBD1 matches at 8 bases. Per the germline V gene, CDR1 is MDHEN and CDR2 is SYDVKM. The V segment lost 3 bases and the J segment 3 bases; nucleotides outside the gene matches: 7. The CDR3 has 15 residues. The CDR3 nucleotides are TGTGCCAGCAGTTTCTTCGCAGGGGGCAACTACGAGCAGTACTTC. Protein sequence: CASSFFAGGNYEQYF. Variable domain in full (rest from reference TRBV28 and TRBJ2-7): DVKVTQSSRYLVKRTGEKVFLECVQDMDHENMFWYRQDPGLGLRLIYFSYDVKMKEKGDIPEGYSVSREKKERFSLILESASTNQTSMYLCASSFFAGGNYEQYFGPGTRLTVT.

The chain has TRBV29-1 and TRBJ2-7; D possibly corresponds to TRBD2 (5 bases). The CDR3 length is 14 residues. The germline V and J ends were trimmed by 6 bases and 2 bases, with 17 bases remaining between them. Germline V CDR1 and CDR2: SQVTM, ANQGSEA. CDR3 bases: TGCAGCGTGACAAACCCCGGACTCGCCTACGAGCAGTACTTC. It translates to CSVTNPGLAYEQYF.

This clonotype has ten or more counts. J is TRBJ2-4 and V is TRBV28, with 8 bases matching TRBD1. Germline values: CDR1 MDHEN, CDR2 SYDVKM. CDR3 size: 13 residues. V trimming: 2 bases; J trimming: 15 bases; junction bases outside the gene matches: 9. CDR3 sequence: CASSLRDRGLRYF. CDR3 nucleotides: TGTGCCAGCAGTTTAAGAGACAGGGGCTTGAGGTACTTC. Drawing the rest from reference TRBV28 and TRBJ2-4, the complete variable domain is DVKVTQSSRYLVKRTGEKVFLECVQDMDHENMFWYRQDPGLGLRLIYFSYDVKMKEKGDIPEGYSVSREKKERFSLILESASTNQTSMYLCASSLRDRGLRYFGAGTRLSVL.

This chain links TRBV10-2 with TRBJ2-4; D is uncertain. The CDR3 totals 13 residues. Germline V lookup: CDR1 WSHSY, CDR2 SAAADI. Trimming removed 2 bases at V and 0 bases at J, with 2 bases between. In DNA, the CDR3 is TGCGCCAGCAGTGAGCTAGCCAAAAACATTCAGTACTTC. It translates to CASSELAKNIQYF.

This clonotype was seen many times. The chain joins TRBV29-1 to TRBJ1-1; D gene ambiguous. V lost 0 bases to trimming and J lost 10 bases, with 9 bases between them. The germline CDR1 and CDR2 sequences are SQVTM and ANQGSEA. CDR3 size: 11 residues. The DNA of the CDR3 is TGCAGCGTTGAAGATCGGGTTGTAGCTTTCTTT. It yields the protein CSVEDRVVAFF. The full variable domain, its missing parts supplied by reference TRBV29-1 and TRBJ1-1, is SAVISQKPSRDICQRGTSLTIQCQVDSQVTMMFWYRQQPGQSLTLIATANQGSEATYESGFVIDKFPISRPNLTFSTLTVSNMSPEDSSIYLCSVEDRVVAFFGQGTRLTVV.

There are many counts of this clonotype. This chain connects TRBV12-3 or TRBV12-4 to TRBJ1-1; 7 bases align to TRBD1. The CDR3 is made up of 14 amino acids. With V trimmed by 6 bases and J by 4 bases, 8 bases remained unmatched. The CDR3, as DNA: TGTGCCAGCAGATGGTCGACAGGGCTCACTGAAGCTTTCTTT. Translated: CASRWSTGLTEAFF.

This clonotype was seen ten or more times. The V call is TRBV2, the J call TRBJ1-4, with no clear D. Deletions cut 6 bases from V and 4 bases from J, with 9 bases between. The CDR3 has 13 residues. Germline values: CDR1 SNHLY, CDR2 FYNNEI. DNA for the CDR3: TGTGCCAGCAGGGACGGAAATAATGAAAAACTGTTTTTT. This translates into CASRDGNNEKLFF.

The chain combines TRBV7-9 with TRBJ1-1; D unclear. The V gene's germline CDR1 is SEHNR and CDR2 FQNEAQ (reference sequence). There are 13 residues in the CDR3. The ends were cut back, 5 bases at V and 1 base at J, with 8 bases in the middle. The chain's CDR3 is CASSLTQNTEAFF. CDR3 in DNA: TGTGCCAGCAGCCTTACACAGAACACTGAAGCTTTCTTT. Drawing the rest from reference TRBV7-9 and TRBJ1-1, the complete variable domain is DTGVSQNPRHKITKRGQNVTFRCDPISEHNRLYWYRQTLGQGPEFLTYFQNEAQLEKSRLLSDRFSAERPKGSFSTLEIQRTEQGDSAMYLCASSLTQNTEAFFGQGTRLTVV.

In its sample, this clonotype was seen many times. V is TRBV20-1 and J is TRBJ1-6, with D perhaps matching TRBD1 (6 bases). In germline, CDR1 is DFQATT, CDR2 SNEGSKA (reference sequence). Trimming took 3 bases from V and 10 from J, leaving 10 bases between them. The CDR3 consists of 12 residues. CDR3 coding DNA: TGCAGTGCTAGGGACAGTAGCTCACCCCTCCACTTT. Residues: CSARDSSSPLHF.

This chain connects TRBV7-3 to TRBJ2-2; no clear D. CDR3 length: 13 residues. Trimming shortened V by 2 bases and J by 5 bases, and 6 bases separated the two germline ends. Per the germline V gene, CDR1 is SGHTA and CDR2 is FQGTGA. The DNA for the CDR3 is TGTGCCAGCAGCTTAGATTGGACCGGGGAGCTGTTTTTT. Its protein is CASSLDWTGELFF.

This chain connects TRBV6-2 or TRBV6-3 to TRBJ1-5; 7 nucleotides line up with TRBD1. V was clipped by 6 bases and J by 5 bases; unmatched bases: 10. Germline CDR1 is MNHEY and CDR2 is SVGEGT. The CDR3 is 15 amino acids. This CDR3 reads CASRDLTGADQPQHF. The DNA for the CDR3 is TGTGCCAGCAGAGACCTAACAGGGGCGGATCAGCCCCAGCATTTT.

This clonotype was seen only a few times. This chain uses TRBV29-1 with TRBJ1-4, with D possibly being TRBD1 (5 bases). From germline, CDR1 is SQVTM and CDR2 ANQGSEA. The CDR3 is 14 amino acids. V lost 6 bases and J 0 bases, leaving 11 bases between the germline ends. CDR3: CSVGGRATNEKLFF. The CDR3 DNA is TGCAGCGTGGGGGGACGGGCAACTAATGAAAAACTGTTTTTT. The full variable domain, in which reference TRBV29-1 and TRBJ1-4 provide the parts outside the CDR3, is SAVISQKPSRDICQRGTSLTIQCQVDSQVTMMFWYRQQPGQSLTLIATANQGSEATYESGFVIDKFPISRPNLTFSTLTVSNMSPEDSSIYLCSVGGRATNEKLFFGSGTQLSVL.

This sequence joins TRBV28 and TRBJ2-7; D not resolved. The length of the CDR3 is 14 residues. Trimming removed 5 bases at V and 3 bases at J, with 14 bases between. CDR1 and CDR2 (germline): MDHEN, SYDVKM. The CDR3 nucleotides read TGTGCCAGCAGTCCGGCGACCCCCGACTACGAGCAGTACTTC. Translation: CASSPATPDYEQYF.

This clonotype was seen many times. The gene calls are TRBV29-1 and TRBJ2-1; 7 positions agree with TRBD1. This CDR3 spans 11 amino acids. Trimming removed 8 bases from V and 8 bases from J; junction bases left unmatched: 6. Germline CDR1 and CDR2: SQVTM and ANQGSEA. CDR3: CSTAGGYEQFF. The CDR3 nucleotides read TGCAGCACCGCAGGGGGATATGAGCAGTTCTTC.